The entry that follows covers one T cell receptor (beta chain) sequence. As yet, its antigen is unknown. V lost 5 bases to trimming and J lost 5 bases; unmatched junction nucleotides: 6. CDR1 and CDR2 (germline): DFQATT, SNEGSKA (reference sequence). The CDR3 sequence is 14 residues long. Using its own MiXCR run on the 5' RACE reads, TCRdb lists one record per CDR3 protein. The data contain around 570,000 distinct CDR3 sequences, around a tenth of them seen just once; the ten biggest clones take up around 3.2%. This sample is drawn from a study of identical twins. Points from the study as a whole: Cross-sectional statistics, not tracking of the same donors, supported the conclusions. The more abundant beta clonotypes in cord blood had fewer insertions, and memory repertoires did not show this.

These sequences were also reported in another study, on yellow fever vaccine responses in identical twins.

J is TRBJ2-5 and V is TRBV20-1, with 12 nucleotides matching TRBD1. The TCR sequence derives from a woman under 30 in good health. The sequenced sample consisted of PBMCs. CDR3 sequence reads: CSAVPGQGAETQYF. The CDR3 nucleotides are TGCAGTGCTGTCCCGGGACAGGGGGCTGAGACCCAGTACTTC.